Detailed here is one T cell receptor (beta chain). Its antigen is still unknown. The sample originates from a study of CD8+ T cells in alopecia areata. About the research overall: Those treated were given oral tofacitinib at 5 to 10 mg twice daily.

Study-level results: Lesional scalp exceeded normal scalp in clonality, especially in alopecia totalis/universalis. One nonresponder leaves baseline CD8+ expansion's link to response uncertain.

Treatment defined: oral pan-JAK inhibitor, 5-10 mg twice daily. RNA was extracted and reverse transcribed into cDNA as the sequencing template. Produced via immunoSEQ multiplex PCR; TCRdb's table is partial and in-frame only. Among 150,000 to 200,000 clones, approximately 60% were seen once, and the ten largest hold 3% to 3.5%. Between the trimmed V and J ends, which lost 0 bases and 0 bases, there was a span of 12 bases. CDR1 and CDR2 (germline): SGHRS, YFSETQ. CDR3 length: 16 residues. V and J are TRBV5-1 and TRBJ1-2; D uncertain. The clonotype was recovered from a human donor with alopecia areata. Here the sequenced sample was CD4+ T cells sorted from blood, taken at week 4, from a patient treated with tofacitinib. In DNA, the CDR3 is TGCGCCAGCAGCTTGGATGGGGAGCCCACTAACTATGGCTACACCTTC. Amino acid sequence: CASSLDGEPTNYGYTF.